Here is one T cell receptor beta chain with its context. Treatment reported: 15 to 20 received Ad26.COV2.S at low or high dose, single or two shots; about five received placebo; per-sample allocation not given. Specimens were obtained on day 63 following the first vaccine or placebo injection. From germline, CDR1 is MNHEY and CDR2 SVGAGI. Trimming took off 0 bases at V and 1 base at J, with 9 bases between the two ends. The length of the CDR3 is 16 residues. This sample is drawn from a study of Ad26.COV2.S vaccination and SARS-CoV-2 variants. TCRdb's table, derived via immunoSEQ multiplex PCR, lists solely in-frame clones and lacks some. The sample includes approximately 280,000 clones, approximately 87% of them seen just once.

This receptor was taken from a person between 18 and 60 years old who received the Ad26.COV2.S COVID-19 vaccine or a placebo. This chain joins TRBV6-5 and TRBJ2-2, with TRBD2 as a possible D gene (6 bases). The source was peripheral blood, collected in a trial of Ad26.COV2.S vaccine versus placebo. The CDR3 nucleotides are TGTGCCAGCAGTTACTCCCCGGGAGTGAACACCGGGGAGCTGTTTTTT. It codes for CASSYSPGVNTGELFF.